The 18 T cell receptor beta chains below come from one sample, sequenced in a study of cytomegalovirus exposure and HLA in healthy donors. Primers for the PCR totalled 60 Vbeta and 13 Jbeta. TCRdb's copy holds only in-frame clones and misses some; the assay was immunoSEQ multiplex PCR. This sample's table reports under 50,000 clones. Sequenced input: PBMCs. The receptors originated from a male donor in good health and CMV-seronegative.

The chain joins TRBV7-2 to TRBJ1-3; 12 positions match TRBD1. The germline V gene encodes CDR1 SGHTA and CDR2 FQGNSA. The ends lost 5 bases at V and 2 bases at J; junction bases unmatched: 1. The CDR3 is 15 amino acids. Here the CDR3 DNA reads TGTGCCAGCAGCGGGGACAGGGGGCCTGGAAACACCATATATTTT. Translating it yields CASSGDRGPGNTIYF.

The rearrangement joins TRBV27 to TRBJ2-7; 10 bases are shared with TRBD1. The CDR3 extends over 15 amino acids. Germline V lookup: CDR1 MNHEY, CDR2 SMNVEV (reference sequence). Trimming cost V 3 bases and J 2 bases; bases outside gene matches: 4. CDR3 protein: CASSFSGTGAYEQYF. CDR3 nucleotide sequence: TGTGCCAGCAGTTTTTCCGGGACAGGGGCCTACGAGCAGTACTTC.

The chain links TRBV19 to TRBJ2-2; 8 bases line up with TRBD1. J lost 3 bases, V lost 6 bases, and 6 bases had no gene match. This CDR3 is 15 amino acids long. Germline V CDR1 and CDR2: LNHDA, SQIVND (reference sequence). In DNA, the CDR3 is TGTGCCAGTAGCACCCACAGGGGGTACACCGGGGAGCTGTTTTTT. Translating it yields CASSTHRGYTGELFF. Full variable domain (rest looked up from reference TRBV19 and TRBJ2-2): DGGITQSPKYLFRKEGQNVTLSCEQNLNHDAMYWYRQDPGQGLRLIYYSQIVNDFQKGDIAEGYSVSREKKESFPLTVTSAQKNPTAFYLCASSTHRGYTGELFFGEGSRLTVL.

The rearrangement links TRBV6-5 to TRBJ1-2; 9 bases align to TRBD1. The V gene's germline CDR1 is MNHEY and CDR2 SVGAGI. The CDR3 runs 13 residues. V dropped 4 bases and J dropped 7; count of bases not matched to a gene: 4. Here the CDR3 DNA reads TGTGCCAGCAGTTCCGGGACAGGGTTTGGCTACACCTTC. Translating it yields CASSSGTGFGYTF.

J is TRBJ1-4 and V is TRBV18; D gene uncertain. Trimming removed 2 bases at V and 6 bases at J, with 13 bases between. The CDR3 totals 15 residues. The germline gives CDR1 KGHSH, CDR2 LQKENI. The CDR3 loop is CASSPRESFDEKLFF. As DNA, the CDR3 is TGTGCCAGCTCACCAAGGGAGTCCTTTGATGAAAAACTGTTTTTT.

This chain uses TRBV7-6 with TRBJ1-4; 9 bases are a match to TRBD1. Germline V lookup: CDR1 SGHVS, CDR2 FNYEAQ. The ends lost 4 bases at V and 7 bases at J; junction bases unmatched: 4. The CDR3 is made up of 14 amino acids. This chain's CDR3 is CASSSTGGGEKLFF. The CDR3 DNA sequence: TGTGCCAGCAGCTCCACAGGGGGCGGTGAAAAACTGTTTTTT.

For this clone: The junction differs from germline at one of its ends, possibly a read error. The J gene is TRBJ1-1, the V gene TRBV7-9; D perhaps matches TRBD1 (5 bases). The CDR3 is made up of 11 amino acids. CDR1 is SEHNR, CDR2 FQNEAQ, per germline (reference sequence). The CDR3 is CASRGWDEVFF. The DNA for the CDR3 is TGTGCCAGCCGGGGGTGGGATGAAGTTTTCTTT.

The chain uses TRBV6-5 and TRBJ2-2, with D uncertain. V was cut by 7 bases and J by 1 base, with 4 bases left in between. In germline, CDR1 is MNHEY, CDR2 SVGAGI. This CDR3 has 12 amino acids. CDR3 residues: CASTGNTGELFF. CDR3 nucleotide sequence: TGTGCCAGCACGGGGAACACCGGGGAGCTGTTTTTT.

The CDR3 loop is CASSLAQTRGGIQYF. The CDR3 region has the DNA TGTGCCAGCAGCTTAGCCCAAACACGGGGAGGGATTCAGTACTTC. The chain employs TRBV7-2 and TRBJ2-4; 7 bases fit TRBD2. CDR3 length: 15 residues. Losses at the gene ends were 0 bases for V and 10 bases for J; bases not matched to a gene: 9. Germline V CDR1 and CDR2: SGHTA, FQGNSA.

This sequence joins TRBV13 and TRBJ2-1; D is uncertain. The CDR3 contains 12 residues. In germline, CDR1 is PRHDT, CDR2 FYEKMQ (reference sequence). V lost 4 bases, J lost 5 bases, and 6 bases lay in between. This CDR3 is CASSWQNNEQFF. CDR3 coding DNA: TGTGCCAGCAGCTGGCAGAACAATGAGCAGTTCTTC. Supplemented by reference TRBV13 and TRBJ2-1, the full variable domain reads AAGVIQSPRHLIKEKRETATLKCYPIPRHDTVYWYQQGPGQDPQFLISFYEKMQSDKGSIPDRFSAQQFSDYHSELNMSSLELGDSALYFCASSWQNNEQFFGPGTRLTVL.

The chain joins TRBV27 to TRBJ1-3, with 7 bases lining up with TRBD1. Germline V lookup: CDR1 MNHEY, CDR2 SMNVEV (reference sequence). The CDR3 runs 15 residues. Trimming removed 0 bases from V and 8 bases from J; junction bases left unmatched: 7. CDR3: CASSLSGGPSDTIYF. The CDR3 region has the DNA TGTGCCAGCAGTTTATCAGGGGGCCCGTCGGACACCATATATTTT.

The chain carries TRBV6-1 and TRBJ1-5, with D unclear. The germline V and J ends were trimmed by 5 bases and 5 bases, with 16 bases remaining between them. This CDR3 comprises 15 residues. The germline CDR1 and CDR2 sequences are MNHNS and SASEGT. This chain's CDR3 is CASSTTARGDQPQHF. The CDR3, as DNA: TGTGCCAGCAGTACCACGGCCCGAGGTGATCAGCCCCAGCATTTT.

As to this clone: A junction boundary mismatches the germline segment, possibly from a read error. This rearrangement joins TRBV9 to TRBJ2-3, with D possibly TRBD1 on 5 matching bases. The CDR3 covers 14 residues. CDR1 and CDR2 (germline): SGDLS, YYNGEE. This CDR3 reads CASSVGQSTDKQYF. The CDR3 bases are TGTGCCAGCAGCGTAGGACAGAGCACAGATAAGCAGTATTTT.

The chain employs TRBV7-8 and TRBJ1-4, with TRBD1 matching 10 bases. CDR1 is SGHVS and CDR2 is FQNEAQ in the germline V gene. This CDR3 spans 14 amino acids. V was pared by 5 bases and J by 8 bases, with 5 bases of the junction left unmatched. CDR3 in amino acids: CASSPTTGGEKLFF. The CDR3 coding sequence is TGTGCCAGCAGCCCGACGACAGGGGGCGAAAAACTGTTTTTT.

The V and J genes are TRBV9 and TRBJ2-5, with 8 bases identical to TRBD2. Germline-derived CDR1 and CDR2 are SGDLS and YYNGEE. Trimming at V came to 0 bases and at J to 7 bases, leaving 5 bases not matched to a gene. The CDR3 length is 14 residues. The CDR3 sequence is CASSVAGGDGTQYF. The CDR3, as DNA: TGTGCCAGCAGCGTAGCGGGGGGGGACGGGACCCAGTACTTC.

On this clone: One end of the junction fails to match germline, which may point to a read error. The CDR3 DNA is TGTGCCAGCAGTGGGACAGGCCTATCCTACGCGCAGTACTTC. This translates into CASSGTGLSYAQYF. The chain carries TRBV2 and TRBJ2-7, with TRBD1 matching 7 bases. Per the germline V gene, CDR1 is SNHLY and CDR2 is FYNNEI. The CDR3 length is 14 residues.

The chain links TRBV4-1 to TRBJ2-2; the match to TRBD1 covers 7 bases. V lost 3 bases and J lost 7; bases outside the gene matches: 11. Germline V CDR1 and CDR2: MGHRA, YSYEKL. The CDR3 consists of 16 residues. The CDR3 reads CASSHLLTGADGELFF. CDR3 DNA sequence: TGCGCCAGCAGCCATCTCCTTACAGGGGCAGACGGGGAGCTGTTTTTT.

CDR3 in DNA: TGCAGCGTTGGGAGCCCGGACAACTCCTACGAGCAGTACTTC. This sequence encodes CSVGSPDNSYEQYF. J is TRBJ2-7 and V is TRBV29-1; perhaps TRBD1 as D (5 bases). CDR3 size: 14 residues. Trimming left V 4 bases short and J 0 bases short, with 13 bases between. Germline V gene sequence: CDR1 SQVTM, CDR2 ANQGSEA.